These 13 T cell receptor beta chains were sequenced from one sample in a study of T cell changes during pregnancy in multiple sclerosis. Clones were sequenced by immunoSEQ multiplex PCR, and TCRdb holds only the in-frame ones, with some missing. Among roughly 120,000 clones listed, around 93% were seen once. The specimen was peripheral blood, collected before pregnancy. These receptors came from a female donor with multiple sclerosis, enrolled in a pregnancy study.

This chain connects TRBV28 to TRBJ2-5, with 10 bases lining up with TRBD2. V lost 4 bases to trimming and J lost 7 bases; unmatched junction nucleotides: 15. The CDR3 loop spans 17 amino acids. Germline V CDR1 and CDR2: MDHEN, SYDVKM. Written as DNA, the CDR3 is TGTGCCAGCAGTTCCTATACCGGACTAGCGGTATATCGGACCCAGTACTTC. It specifies CASSSYTGLAVYRTQYF.

The CDR3 loop is CASSIVDRETGELFF. CDR3 in DNA: TGTGCCAGTAGTATAGTGGACAGGGAGACCGGGGAGCTGTTTTTT. This chain links TRBV19 with TRBJ2-2; 8 bases are a match to TRBD1. Germline CDR1 LNHDA, CDR2 SQIVND (reference sequence). V trimming: 1 base; J trimming: 5 bases; junction bases outside the gene matches: 3. The CDR3 is 15 residues long.

The V gene is TRBV5-1, the J gene TRBJ1-1, with D possibly TRBD1 on 5 matching bases. Germline CDR1 and CDR2: SGHRS and YFSETQ. CDR3 length equals 15 residues. Trimming cost V 2 bases and J 3 bases, with 14 bases left between them. The CDR3, as DNA: TGCGCCAGCAGCTTTGTCGCGGGGGGAGACACTGAAGCTTTCTTT. Translated, it gives CASSFVAGGDTEAFF.

This clone was seen only once. V usage is TRBV30 and J usage is TRBJ1-5, with D unresolved. Germline V gene data show CDR1 as GTSNPN and CDR2 as SVGIG (reference sequence). V lost 3 bases and J lost 2, with 14 bases in between. CDR3 size: 15 residues. For the CDR3, the DNA is TGTGCCTGGAGCAAAGGACTATTGCGCAATCAGCCCCAGCATTTT. This gives the protein CAWSKGLLRNQPQHF.

The chain employs TRBV5-1 and TRBJ1-5; tentative D call: TRBD1 (6 bases). The CDR3 sequence is 15 residues long. V lost 0 bases, J lost 3 bases, and 10 bases lay in between. Germline values: CDR1 SGHRS, CDR2 YFSETQ. CDR3 protein: CASSLGQGINQPQHF. DNA of the CDR3: TGCGCCAGCAGCTTGGGGCAGGGGATCAATCAGCCCCAGCATTTT. Full variable domain (rest looked up from reference TRBV5-1 and TRBJ1-5): KAGVTQTPRYLIKTRGQQVTLSCSPISGHRSVSWYQQTPGQGLQFLFEYFSETQRNKGNFPGRFSGRQFSNSRSEMNVSTLELGDSALYLCASSLGQGINQPQHFGDGTRLSIL.

V usage is TRBV6-1 and J usage is TRBJ2-1; TRBD2 aligns across 8 bases. The junction had 6 bases not matched to a gene; V was cut back by 4 bases and J by 4 bases. CDR3 length: 15 amino acids. Germline CDR1 MNHNS, CDR2 SASEGT. The CDR3 sequence: CASSVLAGDYNEQFF. The CDR3 nucleotides are TGTGCCAGCAGTGTTCTAGCGGGCGATTACAATGAGCAGTTCTTC.

V is TRBV30 and J is TRBJ1-2; 9 bases are shared with TRBD1. The germline gives CDR1 GTSNPN, CDR2 SVGIG (reference sequence). The length of the CDR3 is 15 residues. J gave up 5 bases and V 0 bases, and 7 bases lay outside the gene matches. As DNA, the CDR3 is TGTGCCTGGAGTGTACCCGGGACAGGGTTTTATGGCTACACCTTC. This codes for CAWSVPGTGFYGYTF.

The chain links TRBV4-2 to TRBJ2-1; 11 bases fit TRBD1. The J segment lost 6 bases and the V segment lost 4 bases, leaving 2 bases of the junction unmatched. CDR1 and CDR2 from the germline V gene are LGHNA and YNFKEQ. The CDR3 has 14 amino acids. CDR3 sequence: CASSPGTGGNEQFF. The DNA of the CDR3 is TGTGCCAGCAGCCCCGGGACAGGGGGCAATGAGCAGTTCTTC.

This clone is a singleton in its sample. The chain links TRBV18 to TRBJ2-5, with D possibly matching TRBD1 (6 bases). The V end was cut by 6 bases, the J end by 5 bases, with 19 bases between. The CDR3 is made up of 15 amino acids. CDR1 is KGHSH, CDR2 LQKENI, per germline. The CDR3 loop reads CASSPRDKSVETQYF. CDR3 nucleotides: TGTGCCAGCTCCCCCCGGGACAAGTCTGTGGAGACCCAGTACTTC.

The count of this clone is one. The chain carries TRBV7-8 and TRBJ1-1, with D perhaps matching TRBD1 (6 bases). Trimming stripped 4 bases from V and 0 bases from J, with 15 bases between. The CDR3 sequence is 16 residues long. The germline V gene has CDR1 SGHVS and CDR2 FQNEAQ. In DNA form, the CDR3 reads TGTGCCAGCAGCTCACCTCAGGGGAACATGAACACTGAAGCTTTCTTT. Translated, it gives CASSSPQGNMNTEAFF.

The V gene is TRBV2, the J gene TRBJ2-1; 11 bases are shared with TRBD2. V was pared by 3 bases and J by 8 bases, with 6 bases of the junction left unmatched. The germline V gene has CDR1 SNHLY and CDR2 FYNNEI. This CDR3 is built from 15 residues. The CDR3 protein is CASSEQTSGVDEQFF. CDR3 DNA: TGTGCCAGCAGTGAGCAGACTAGCGGGGTGGATGAGCAGTTCTTC.

This clone was seen just once. The J gene is TRBJ1-1, the V gene TRBV5-1, with D possibly being TRBD1 (5 bases). V dropped 0 bases and J dropped 7 bases, with 7 bases sitting between them. This CDR3 is built from 12 residues. The germline gives CDR1 SGHRS, CDR2 YFSETQ. The CDR3 spells CASSLARGEAFF. Written as DNA, the CDR3 is TGCGCCAGCAGCTTGGCTAGGGGTGAAGCTTTCTTT.

V and J are TRBV11-2 and TRBJ2-3; 8 bases agree with TRBD1. In germline, CDR1 is SGHAT, CDR2 FQNNGV. Unmatched junction bases numbered 10, after V lost 5 bases and J lost 3 bases. The CDR3 spans 16 residues. CDR3 loop: CASSTAGGAGTDTQYF. The CDR3 DNA reads as TGTGCCAGCAGCACAGCAGGGGGCGCGGGAACAGATACGCAGTATTTT.